This TCR beta chain was recovered during a study of shared clonotypes between healthy human individuals. Findings of the study overall: With few donors, the genetic and exposure-history diversity represented was limited. Richness estimates generally favored naive over memory subsets.

CDR3 length: 16 amino acids. Trimming removed 0 bases at V and 3 bases at J, with 12 bases between. CDR1 MGHRA and CDR2 YSYEKL come from the germline V gene. On this clone: Its antigen is as yet unknown.

Repertoires were generated with immunoSEQ multiplex PCR, while TCRdb's copy carries only in-frame clones and drops some. This table has 900,000 to 1,200,000 clones, more than 75% appearing once. V is TRBV4-1 and J is TRBJ1-5; the D gene is possibly TRBD1 (5 bases). The sequenced sample was memory CD4+ T cells from PBMCs. The subset denotes: CD45RA-negative fraction. The source is a man younger than 35 in good health. Some clones in this sample may be carry-over from other donors' samples. The CDR3 sequence: CASSQEGGAINQPQHF. In DNA, the CDR3 is TGCGCCAGCAGCCAAGAAGGAGGGGCAATCAATCAGCCCCAGCATTTT.